This T cell receptor beta chain was observed in a study of control samples from healthy donors and cancer patients. V was pared by 1 base and J by 3 bases, with 6 bases between. The CDR3 sequence is 13 residues long. Germline V gene sequence: CDR1 SEHNR, CDR2 FQNEAQ (reference sequence). Clones were sequenced by immunoSEQ multiplex PCR, and TCRdb holds only the in-frame ones, with some missing. This table holds 140,000 to 150,000 clones, 80% to 95% found once. This chain uses TRBV7-9 with TRBJ1-1, with D unclear. The sequencing input was blood. This clonotype was sampled from a young man in good health. As DNA, the CDR3 is TGTGCCAGCAGCTTAGACGGATACACTGAAGCTTTCTTT. Residues: CASSLDGYTEAFF. The variable domain in full, with the rest retrieved from reference TRBV7-9 and TRBJ1-1, is DTGVSQNPRHKITKRGQNVTFRCDPISEHNRLYWYRQTLGQGPEFLTYFQNEAQLEKSRLLSDRFSAERPKGSFSTLEIQRTEQGDSAMYLCASSLDGYTEAFFGQGTRLTVV.